These T cell receptor beta chains were read from a single sample in a study of technical replicates of blood from several donors. Assay: immunoSEQ multiplex PCR; the TCRdb copy retains only in-frame clones and omits some. The data hold over 80,000 clones, with approximately 96% observed a single time. The sequencing input was T cells isolated from PBMCs. These receptor sequences come from a human donor in good health. Each CDR3 is given with its conserved first and last residue. The D gene is left open where the match is weak. Clone size is stated in some rows and not others, as once, few, many or a class when expanded.

>TRBD2|TRBJ2-7|TRBV7-6|once
CASSLVLAGGALAEQYF
TGTGCCAGCAGCTTAGTACTAGCGGGAGGGGCACTGGCCGAGCAGTACTTC
>NA|TRBJ2-7|TRBV6-5|NA
CASRQREPSYEQYF
TGTGCCAGCAGACAACGGGAGCCCTCCTACGAGCAGTACTTC
>TRBD1|TRBJ2-4|TRBV28|NA
CASLDRDKNIQYF
TGTGCCAGCTTAGACAGGGATAAAAACATTCAGTACTTC
>TRBD1|TRBJ1-1|TRBV29-1|few
CSVEEGQGWDTEAFF
TGCAGCGTTGAAGAAGGACAGGGATGGGACACTGAAGCTTTCTTT
>TRBD1|TRBJ2-7|TRBV30|NA
CAWSGGTGSTYEQYF
TGTGCCTGGAGTGGAGGGACAGGGTCCACCTACGAGCAGTACTTC
>NA|TRBJ2-7|TRBV5-6|NA
CASNHRGSYEQYF
TGTGCCAGCAACCATCGGGGCTCCTACGAGCAGTACTTC
>TRBD2|TRBJ2-7|TRBV11-1|NA
CASSFGLAGVYEQYF
TGTGCCAGCAGCTTCGGACTAGCGGGAGTGTACGAGCAGTACTTC
>TRBD1|TRBJ1-1|TRBV19|NA
CASMTGENTEAFF
TGTGCCAGTATGACAGGGGAGAACACTGAAGCTTTCTTT
>TRBD1|TRBJ1-2|TRBV27|NA
CASSSSPRQGEGYTF
TGTGCCAGCAGCTCCAGCCCTCGACAGGGTGAAGGCTACACCTTC
>TRBD2|TRBJ2-7|TRBV7-9|NA
CASSLIGLEAAFYEQYF
TGTGCCAGCAGCCTTATTGGACTAGAGGCCGCCTTTTACGAGCAGTACTTC
>NA|TRBJ1-1|TRBV28|NA
CASSSFDKNTEAFF
TGTGCCAGCAGTTCCTTTGACAAGAACACTGAAGCTTTCTTT
>TRBD2|TRBJ2-1|TRBV13|NA
CASSSRLADEQFF
TGTGCCAGCAGCTCGCGTCTAGCGGATGAGCAGTTCTTC
>TRBD2|TRBJ2-2|TRBV4-2|NA
CASSPDGLAGDSGELFF
TGTGCCAGCAGCCCAGACGGCCTAGCGGGAGATAGCGGGGAGCTGTTTTTT
>TRBD2|TRBJ2-7|TRBV5-6|NA
CASSLWLGSGRLQEQYF
TGTGCCAGCAGCCTCTGGTTGGGGAGCGGGAGGCTGCAGGAGCAGTACTTC